These T cell receptor beta chains were read from a single sample in a study of blood T cell repertoires in COVID-19. Profiled with immunoSEQ multiplex PCR; TCRdb holds only in-frame clones, not every one. The sample has 90,000 to 150,000 clones, about 85% seen once. The sequenced sample consisted of peripheral blood. The receptors come from a human donor in a cohort sampled during active COVID-19. Each CDR3 is given with its conserved first and last residue. A D gene is named only where the DNA matches it firmly. A clone size is listed for some rows: how often the clone was seen (once, few, many), or a class if it is expanded.

v_gene	j_gene	abundance	d_gene	CDR3nt	CDR3aa
TRBV29-1	TRBJ2-3	-	TRBD2	TGCAGCGTTGTTCAAGGACTAGCGGACCCAGATACGCAGTATTTT	CSVVQGLADPDTQYF
TRBV9	TRBJ2-5	-	-	TGTGCCAGCAGCGTAGGAGGGTGGGAGACCCAGTACTTC	CASSVGGWETQYF
TRBV6-5	TRBJ2-5	once	TRBD1	TGTGCCAGCAGACGGGACAGGGGGCAGGAGACCCAGTACTTC	CASRRDRGQETQYF
TRBV27	TRBJ2-7	-	TRBD1	TGTGCCAGCAGTTCCTTGGGACAGGGCTACGAGCAGTACTTC	CASSSLGQGYEQYF
TRBV6-1	TRBJ2-5	-	-	TGTGCCAGCAGTGAAGTGGTGGGGCGCTTGGAGACCCAGTACTTC	CASSEVVGRLETQYF
TRBV7-8	TRBJ2-7	-	TRBD2	TGTGCCAGCAGCTCCCCCACTAGCGGGAGGATCTACGAGCAGTACTTC	CASSSPTSGRIYEQYF
TRBV19	TRBJ1-2	once	-	TGTGCCAGCCATAAGGGCAGGGAAGATGGCTACACCTTC	CASHKGREDGYTF
TRBV5-6	TRBJ2-3	few	-	TGTGCCAGCAGCTGGTGGACCGGGGTGTACGAGGAGTATTTT	CASSWWTGVYEEYF
TRBV7-9	TRBJ2-7	once	TRBD1	TGTGCCAGCAGCTTAGGCAGGGGGAGCTTTCACGAGCAGTACTTC	CASSLGRGSFHEQYF
TRBV5-5	TRBJ2-1	few	TRBD1	TGTGCCAGCAGCTTGAGGGGACAGAACAATGAGCAGTTCTTC	CASSLRGQNNEQFF
TRBV19	TRBJ2-1	-	-	TGTGCCAGTAGTCGACTAGAAGGGTTTTACAATGAGCAGTTCTTC	CASSRLEGFYNEQFF
TRBV6-5	TRBJ2-1	-	-	TGTGCCAGCAGTTACGGGGGGACCTACAATGAGCAGTTCTTC	CASSYGGTYNEQFF
TRBV6-6	TRBJ2-7	-	-	TGTGCCAGCAGTCTAGGGGGGGATAGACACGAGCAGTACTTC	CASSLGGDRHEQYF
TRBV7-3	TRBJ2-3	-	-	TGTGCCAGCAGCTTCGCAGGGACTCCCACAGATACGCAGTATTTT	CASSFAGTPTDTQYF